This TCR beta chain comes out of a study of spatial heterogeneity in lung cancer. For the study at large: Detection of beta-chain sequences consistently exceeded that of alpha-chain sequences.

Many counts were recorded for this clonotype. Stated time point: sample taken at primary tumor resection. Patients with untreated early-stage non-small cell lung cancer, numbering 72, were the donors. Unsorted whole RNA of tumor, nontumor lung or frozen PBMC was sequenced. Each TCR cDNA molecule carried a unique molecular identifier. TCRdb independently ran MiXCR on the 5' RACE reads; one entry per CDR3 protein. The data contain 7,500 to 8,000 distinct CDR3 sequences, more than 7.5% of them singletons. The sequencing here drew on normal lung tissue next to the tumor, taken at surgery. The clonotype comes from a male donor with early-stage non-small cell lung cancer.

The CDR3 DNA reads TGTGCCAGCAGTGAACTACTAGACGGAGGCAATGAGCAGTTCTTC. Residues: CASSELLDGGNEQFF. The chain joins TRBV6-1 to TRBJ2-1, with D possibly matching TRBD2 (5 bases). V dropped 2 bases and J dropped 6 bases, with 14 bases sitting between them. Germline CDR1 reads MNHNS; CDR2 reads SASEGT. CDR3 length equals 15 residues.